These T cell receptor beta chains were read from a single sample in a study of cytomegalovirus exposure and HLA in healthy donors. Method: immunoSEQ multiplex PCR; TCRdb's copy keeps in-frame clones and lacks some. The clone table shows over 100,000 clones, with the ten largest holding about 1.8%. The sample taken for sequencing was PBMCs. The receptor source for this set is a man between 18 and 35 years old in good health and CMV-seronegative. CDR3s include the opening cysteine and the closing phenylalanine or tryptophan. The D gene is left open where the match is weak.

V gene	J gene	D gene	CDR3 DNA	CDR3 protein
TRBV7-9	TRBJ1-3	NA	TGTGCCAGCAGCCCCCCCGCCAGGGGCCCTGGAAACACCATATATTTT	CASSPPARGPGNTIYF
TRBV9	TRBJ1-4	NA	TGTGCCAGCAGCGTAGGGGGGCGCTTGAATGAAAAACTGTTTTTT	CASSVGGRLNEKLFF
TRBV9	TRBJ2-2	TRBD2	TGTGCCAGCAGCGTAGGATTAGCGGGGGGCTTAAACACCGGGGAGCTGTTTTTT	CASSVGLAGGLNTGELFF
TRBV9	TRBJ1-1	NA	TGTGCCAGCAGATCCCCCCCGGGAATTATGAACACTGAAGCTTTCTTT	CASRSPPGIMNTEAFF
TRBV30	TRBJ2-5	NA	TGTGCCTGGAGTCGAGGGAGCCAAGAGACCCAGTACTTC	CAWSRGSQETQYF
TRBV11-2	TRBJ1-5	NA	TGTGCCAGCAGCCAGAGCGGGGTTGGTCAGCCCCAGCATTTT	CASSQSGVGQPQHF
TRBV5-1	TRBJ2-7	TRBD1	TGCGCCAGCAGCCCGGCCCAGTACAGGGGTCCCTACGAGCAGTACTTC	CASSPAQYRGPYEQYF
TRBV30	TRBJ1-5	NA	TGTGCCTGGTCAACAGGGAACGCGGATCAGCCCCAGCATTTT	CAWSTGNADQPQHF
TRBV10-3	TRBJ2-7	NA	TGTGCCATCAGCCAAGGCGGCTCCTACGAGCAGTACTTC	CAISQGGSYEQYF
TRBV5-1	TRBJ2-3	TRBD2	TGCGCCAGCAGCGACACTAGCGGGGCAGATACGCAGTATTTT	CASSDTSGADTQYF
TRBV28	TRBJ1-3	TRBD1	TGTGCCAGCATTAATACCGGACAGGTTGGAAACACCATATATTTT	CASINTGQVGNTIYF
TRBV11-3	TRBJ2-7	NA	TGTGCCAGCAGCTCAGCGGTCCTCCAAGGGGAGCAGTACTTC	CASSSAVLQGEQYF
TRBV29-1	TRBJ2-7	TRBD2	TGCAGCGTTGAACCGGAACTAGCGGGGAGCTCCTACGAGCAGTACTTC	CSVEPELAGSSYEQYF
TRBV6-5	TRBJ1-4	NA	TGTGCCAGCAGTAGGGGACTGGGTAATGAAAAACTGTTTTTT	CASSRGLGNEKLFF
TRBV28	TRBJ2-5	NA	TGTGCCAGCAGCCCGAGCGAGACCCAGTACTTC	CASSPSETQYF
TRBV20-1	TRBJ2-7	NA	TGCAGCGCACCCAAGGGGCGTAAGCAGTACTTC	CSAPKGRKQYF
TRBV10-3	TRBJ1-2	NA	TGTGCCATCACCCACCGCGAGGGGGACGCAGCTAACTATGGCTACACCTTC	CAITHREGDAANYGYTF
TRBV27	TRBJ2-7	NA	TGTGCCACCCGAGCCCATTACTTGAGCTCCTACGAGCAGTACTTC	CATRAHYLSSYEQYF
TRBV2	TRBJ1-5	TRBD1	TGTGCCAGCAGTCCGGGACAGGGAAGAGGGGGCAATCAGCCCCAGCATTTT	CASSPGQGRGGNQPQHF
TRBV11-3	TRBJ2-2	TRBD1	TGTGCCAGCAGCTTGGACAGGGGGCCGAACACCGGGGAGCTGTTTTTT	CASSLDRGPNTGELFF
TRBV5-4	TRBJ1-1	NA	TGTGCCAGCAGCTCAGGGTTGTCAGGATCGGGTGAAGCTTTCTTT	CASSSGLSGSGEAFF
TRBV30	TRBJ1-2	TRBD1	TGTGCCTGGAGTGTCCGGACAGGGAATGGCTACACCTTC	CAWSVRTGNGYTF
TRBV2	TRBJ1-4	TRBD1	TGTGCCAGCTCCAGACAGGGGGTGTCTAATGAAAAACTGTTTTTT	CASSRQGVSNEKLFF
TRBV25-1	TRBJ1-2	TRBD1	TGTGCCAGCAGCCGGGACAGGGGTAGATATGGCTACACCTTC	CASSRDRGRYGYTF
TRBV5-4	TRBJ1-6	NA	TGTGCCAGCAGCTTGGCAGGGAACAATTCACCCCTCCACTTT	CASSLAGNNSPLHF
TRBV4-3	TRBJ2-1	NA	TGCGCCAGCAGCCAAGTGCGGGGAACCTCCTACAATGAGCAGTTCTTC	CASSQVRGTSYNEQFF
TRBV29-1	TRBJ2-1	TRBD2	TGCAGCGGGACTAGCGGGACCTACAATGAGCAGTTCTTC	CSGTSGTYNEQFF
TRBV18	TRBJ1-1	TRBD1	TGTGCCAGCTCCTTAGACAGGGCCGGCACTGAAGCTTTCTTT	CASSLDRAGTEAFF
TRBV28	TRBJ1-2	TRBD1	TGTGCCAGCAGTGTTCCTCACAGGGGGGGAGATGGCTACACCTTC	CASSVPHRGGDGYTF
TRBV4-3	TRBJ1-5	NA	TGCGCCAGCAGCCTGGATGGGGGGGCGAATCAGCCCCAGCATTTT	CASSLDGGANQPQHF
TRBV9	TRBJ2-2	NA	TGTGCCAGCAGCAAACAGAGCGGGGAGCTGTTTTTT	CASSKQSGELFF
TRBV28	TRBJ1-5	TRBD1	TGTGCCAGCAGTATGGGACAGGTTCAGCCCCAGCATTTT	CASSMGQVQPQHF
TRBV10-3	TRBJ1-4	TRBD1	TGTGCCATCAGTGAGGTTGTGATCAGGGGGTCTAATGAAAAACTGTTTTTT	CAISEVVIRGSNEKLFF
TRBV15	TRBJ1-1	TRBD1	TGTGCCACCAGCAGGGGGGCCCAGGGGGCCACTGAAGCTTTCTTT	CATSRGAQGATEAFF
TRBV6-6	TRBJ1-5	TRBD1	TGTGCCAGCAGTTACGCCCTAGGCCGACAGGGCCAGCCCCAGCATTTT	CASSYALGRQGQPQHF
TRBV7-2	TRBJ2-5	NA	TGTGCCAGCAGCTTAATGTTCGGAGGAGAGACCCAGTACTTC	CASSLMFGGETQYF
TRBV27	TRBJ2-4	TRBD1	TGTGCCAGCAGTGCCCCCGGGACAGGGGGCGAAGGCATTCAGTACTTC	CASSAPGTGGEGIQYF
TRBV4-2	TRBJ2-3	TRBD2	TGTGCCAGCAGCCAAGAAGTGGGGGAGGGCCGTGGAGATACGCAGTATTTT	CASSQEVGEGRGDTQYF
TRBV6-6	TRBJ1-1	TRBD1	TGTGCCAGCAGACCTTCCGGGACAGTTAACACTGAAGCTTTCTTT	CASRPSGTVNTEAFF
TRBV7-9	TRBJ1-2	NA	TGTGCCAGCAGCCTATTTGGGCCAGGGGCTAAGGGCTACACCTTC	CASSLFGPGAKGYTF